These 10 T cell receptor beta chains came from one sample sequenced in a study of follicular helper T cells after annual influenza vaccination (TCRdb year 2017). The time point label of this sample denotes: 2014-2015 season, pre-vaccination. The library came from the immunoSEQ multiplex PCR assay. TCRdb provides this immuneACCESS table in a form limited to in-frame rearrangements. Some clones are lacking; in checked studies, under half of them reflect an unresolved V gene, and why the rest are absent is not known. The sample profile shows around 13,000 clones; roughly 78% of them were found once. The top ten hold around 0.5% of the sample. Sequencing was performed on CXCR5- memory CD4+ T cells sorted from blood, taken on the day of influenza vaccination. The cell subset or site label for this specimen denotes: CXCR5- memory CD4 T cells. The receptors derive from an adult who received the influenza vaccine.

This rearrangement joins TRBV6-6 to TRBJ1-6; D not resolved. Germline CDR1 MNHNY, CDR2 SVGAGI (reference sequence). The CDR3 covers 15 residues. Between the trimmed V and J ends, which lost 6 bases and 0 bases, there was a span of 9 bases. CDR3 sequence: CASRGSGSYNSPLHF. The CDR3 DNA reads TGTGCCAGCAGGGGGTCAGGCTCCTATAATTCACCCCTCCACTTT.

This chain connects TRBV6-6 to TRBJ2-5; D remains unclear. The CDR3 loop spans 11 amino acids. Germline values: CDR1 MNHNY, CDR2 SVGAGI (reference sequence). Trimming took 2 bases from V and 4 from J, leaving 2 bases between them. The CDR3 loop reads CASSYRETQYF. The CDR3 nucleotides are TGTGCCAGCAGTTACAGAGAGACCCAGTACTTC.

This chain uses TRBV13 with TRBJ2-5; 10 nucleotides line up with TRBD1. After removal of 3 bases from V and 8 bases from J, the junction contained 9 bases not matched to a gene. Germline CDR1 reads PRHDT; CDR2 reads FYEKMQ (reference sequence). This CDR3 has 15 amino acids. The CDR3: CASSFPGQGKRTQYF. CDR3 nucleotide sequence: TGTGCCAGCAGCTTTCCGGGACAGGGGAAGAGAACCCAGTACTTC.

The chain has TRBV6-6 and TRBJ1-5; D ambiguous. The germline CDR1 and CDR2 sequences are MNHNY and SVGAGI (reference sequence). The CDR3 runs 14 residues. The V gene lost 2 bases and the J gene lost 7 bases, with 12 bases spanning the gap. The CDR3 DNA is TGTGCCAGCAGTTACGCCCCGCTCGTGCAGCCCCAGCATTTT. It is translated as CASSYAPLVQPQHF.

The chain employs TRBV19 and TRBJ1-6; the D gene is possibly TRBD1 (6 bases). V lost 5 bases, J lost 8 bases, and 16 bases lay in between. Germline V lookup: CDR1 LNHDA, CDR2 SQIVND (reference sequence). The CDR3 has 15 amino acids. The CDR3 region has the DNA TGTGCCAGTAGTGCGCAGATCAGGGGTCATTCACCCCTCCACTTT. The encoded protein is CASSAQIRGHSPLHF.

The chain employs TRBV27 and TRBJ2-7; 8 nucleotides align to TRBD2. CDR1 MNHEY and CDR2 SMNVEV come from the germline V gene (reference sequence). V shed 4 bases, J shed 0 bases, and the junction held 8 bases outside the gene matches. The CDR3 has 16 residues. Written as DNA, the CDR3 is TGTGCCAGCAGTTATCTAGGCGGGAGGAACTCCTACGAGCAGTACTTC. This encodes CASSYLGGRNSYEQYF.

The DNA for the CDR3 is TGTGCCAGCTCACCACGAGGGGGCCCTTCTAACTACGAGCAGTACTTC. Protein sequence: CASSPRGGPSNYEQYF. The chain couples TRBV18 to TRBJ2-7; 7 bases are a match to TRBD1. Germline V lookup: CDR1 KGHSH, CDR2 LQKENI. Unmatched junction bases numbered 9, after V lost 1 base and J lost 3 bases. This CDR3 is 16 amino acids long.

As to this clone: Relative to the germline gene, one junction end is altered; a read error may explain this. The rearrangement joins TRBV10-3 to TRBJ1-1, with D possibly TRBD1 on 6 matching bases. This CDR3 is 12 amino acids long. Germline V gives CDR1 ENHRY, CDR2 SYGVKD. As DNA, the CDR3 is TGTGCCATCAGTGAGACAGGGTTTAGCGGGGTATTT. Its translation is CAISETGFSGVF.

The gene calls are TRBV15 and TRBJ2-7; TRBD1 matches 9 bases. The CDR3 runs 16 residues. The V and J ends lost 1 base and 3 bases, in that order; junction bases with no gene match: 7. CDR1 and CDR2 from the germline V gene are LNHNV and YYDKDF (reference sequence). The CDR3 DNA follows: TGTGCCACCAGCAGAGGGGGCGCGGGACAGGGCTACGAGCAGTACTTC. This sequence encodes CATSRGGAGQGYEQYF. The full variable domain, completed using reference TRBV15 and TRBJ2-7, is DAMVIQNPRYQVTQFGKPVTLSCSQTLNHNVMYWYQQKSSQAPKLLFHYYDKDFNNEADTPDNFQSRRPNTSFCFLDIRSPGLGDTAMYLCATSRGGAGQGYEQYFGPGTRLTVT.

There are a few counts of this clone. This chain connects TRBV7-2 to TRBJ2-7; D is perhaps TRBD2 (5 bases). The CDR3 sequence is 15 residues long. Germline values: CDR1 SGHTA, CDR2 FQGNSA. With 2 bases removed from V and 1 base from J, the gap between germline ends came to 12 bases. CDR3 in DNA: TGTGCCAGCAGCTTACTCCTCGGGGTATCCTACGAGCAGTACTTC. Translating gives CASSLLLGVSYEQYF. Variable domain in full (rest from reference TRBV7-2 and TRBJ2-7): GAGVSQSPSNKVTEKGKDVELRCDPISGHTALYWYRQSLGQGLEFLIYFQGNSAPDKSGLPSDRFSAERTGGSVSTLTIQRTQQEDSAVYLCASSLLLGVSYEQYFGPGTRLTVT.